The present T cell receptor beta chain was sequenced within a study of response to subunit inactivated influenza vaccine. This clonotype was counted a few times. The antigen remains unidentified. TCRdb re-derived calls from the RT-PCR reads in MiXCR, one entry per CDR3 protein. The sample includes about 800,000 distinct CDR3 sequences, 20% to 25% of them seen just once. Study-wide results and caveats: Authors suggested few new T cells are recruited by each seasonal influenza vaccination.

This CDR3 has 17 amino acids. V shed 6 bases and J 4 bases; nucleotides not matched to a gene: 11. Germline V lookup: CDR1 MDHEN, CDR2 SYDVKM. The specimen comprised PBMCs from blood, sampled 4 to 6 days after vaccination. The source is a man aged 50-59 years who received an inactivated influenza vaccine. The rearrangement uses TRBV28 and TRBJ2-2; 10 nucleotides agree with TRBD1. The CDR3 is CASRDSAGQGITGELFF. The CDR3 DNA reads TGTGCCAGCAGAGATAGTGCGGGACAGGGGATCACCGGGGAGCTGTTTTTT.